The sequence of this T cell receptor (beta chain) was determined in a study of post-analysis software for immune sequencing data. Study as a whole: Secondary progressive, relapsing-remitting and progressive-relapsing multiple sclerosis were among the included disease courses. The study, taken as a whole, reports: Under the F measure, samples that were prepared in one batch clustered strongly together. Comparison of patients with controls showed four or five TRBV segments more frequent in patients, TRBV5-6, TRBV5-1 and TRBV20-1 among them. Comparison with controls showed significantly lower normalized Chao1 diversity in multiple sclerosis patients.

Trimming at V came to 0 bases and at J to 7 bases, leaving 15 bases not matched to a gene. Germline loops: CDR1 SQVTM, CDR2 ANQGSEA. The CDR3 runs to 17 residues. A remark on this clonotype: The antigen is undetermined. A much larger clone sits a single nucleotide away, making a read error possible.

Unique molecular identifiers tagged the TCR beta cDNA libraries. From approximately 0.95 to 9.8 million T cells, 450,000 to 550,000 cDNA molecules were obtained. Each CDR3 protein gets one entry after TCRdb re-called the PCR reads with MiXCR. The sample yields about 540,000 distinct CDR3 sequences, 30% to 40% seen once. The receptor's source is a girl between 2 and 17 years old with multiple sclerosis. Input material: blood. The chain couples TRBV29-1 to TRBJ2-7; TRBD2 matches at 10 bases. DNA of the CDR3: TGCAGCGTTGAAGATCCTAGCGGGGGCCTCCTTCGAAATGAGCAGTACTTC. Residues: CSVEDPSGGLLRNEQYF.